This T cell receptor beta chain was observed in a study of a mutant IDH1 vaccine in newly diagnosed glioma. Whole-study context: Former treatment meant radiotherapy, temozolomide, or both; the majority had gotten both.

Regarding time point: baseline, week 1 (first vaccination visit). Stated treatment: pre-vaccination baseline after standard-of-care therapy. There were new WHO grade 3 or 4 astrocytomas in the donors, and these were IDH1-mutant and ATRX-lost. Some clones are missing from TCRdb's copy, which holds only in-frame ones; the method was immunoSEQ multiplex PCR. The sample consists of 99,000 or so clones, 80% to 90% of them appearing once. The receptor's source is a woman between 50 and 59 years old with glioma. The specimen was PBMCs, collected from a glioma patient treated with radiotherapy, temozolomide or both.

The CDR3: CASEEGAGNEQFF. The CDR3 nucleotides are TGTGCCAGCGAGGAAGGCGCGGGCAATGAGCAGTTCTTC. The genes are TRBV14 and TRBJ2-1; D is possibly TRBD2 (5 bases). Trimming took 8 bases from V and 6 from J, leaving 14 bases between them. The germline gives CDR1 SGHDN, CDR2 FVKESK. This CDR3 spans 13 amino acids.